The clone carrying this TCR beta chain was counted a few times. The sample comes from a study of blood T cell repertoires in COVID-19. Study-level background: Acute-phase and convalescent COVID-19 samples originated in the United States, Italy and Spain.

The V segment lost 10 bases and the J segment 4 bases; nucleotides outside the gene matches: 8. CDR3 size: 13 residues. From germline, CDR1 is KGHDR and CDR2 SFDVKD. Followed longitudinally, the Seattle patients had been enrolled during active infection. The repertoire was sequenced with immunoSEQ multiplex PCR; TCRdb's copy has only in-frame clones and lacks some. The sample contains some 220,000 clones, approximately 85% of which appear only once. The sequencing sample was made of peripheral blood. V gene TRBV24-1 combines with J gene TRBJ1-1, with TRBD1 identical over 7 bases. The sequence was obtained from a woman aged 70-85 years with COVID-19, enrolled during active disease. DNA for the CDR3: TGTGCCACTTCGACAGGGTCAAGCACTGAAGCTTTCTTT. This encodes CATSTGSSTEAFF.